The 3 T cell receptor beta chains below all came from one sample that was sequenced in a study of T cells expressing NK-cell markers. TCRdb reprocessed the 5' RACE reads and reports one entry per CDR3 protein, with no DNA. Across about half a million distinct CDR3 sequences, the top ten clones capture under 1.5% of the sample. Sequences were obtained from blood T cells: a sorted CD56 or NKG2C T cell subset, CD4+ or CD8+ T cells, or bulk PBMC T cells (not recorded which). The source is a woman aged 50 to 65 in good health.

The chain combines TRBV5-6 with TRBJ2-1; as DNA is missing, the TRBD1 call by TCRdb cannot be tested. Germline V gene sequence: CDR1 SGHDT, CDR2 YYEEEE. CDR3 length: 16 residues. The CDR3 is CASSLEPGQTNNEQFF.

The chain employs TRBV7-8 and TRBJ1-2; without DNA, the TCRdb call of TRBD1 cannot be checked. Germline CDR1 is SGHVS and CDR2 is FQNEAQ. The CDR3 covers 14 residues. The chain's CDR3 is CASSSSDSIYGYTF.

The chain is built from TRBV12-3 or TRBV12-4 and TRBJ2-5; there is no DNA to check the TCRdb D call of TRBD2. The CDR3 has 13 residues. The chain's CDR3 is CASSLLAEETQYF.